The 14 T cell receptor beta chains presented below share a single source sample, sequenced in a study of blood T cells in healthy people across ages. Primed by a sample-barcoded 5' primer and a J-beta primer mix, a second PCR proceeded for 7 to 11 cycles. TCRdb recomputed calls from the 5' RACE reads with MiXCR, one row per CDR3 protein. The sample gives over 1,200,000 distinct CDR3 sequences, around 59% of which show up once; 5% to 7% is in the top ten. The sample taken for sequencing was blood. The receptors were sampled from a man younger than 30 in good health.

This chain uses TRBV28 with TRBJ2-1; 7 nucleotides line up with TRBD2. J gave up 9 bases and V 3 bases, and 5 bases lay outside the gene matches. Germline V gene lookup returns CDR1 MDHEN and CDR2 SYDVKM. CDR3 length equals 13 residues. DNA for the CDR3: TGTGCCAGCAGTTTTGGAGGGGAGGGTGAGCAGTTCTTC. This translates into CASSFGGEGEQFF.

The chain couples TRBV7-9 to TRBJ1-1; D not certain. Trimming took 2 bases from V and 6 from J, leaving 4 bases between them. CDR1 and CDR2 from the germline V gene are SEHNR and FQNEAQ (reference sequence). CDR3 length: 11 residues. The CDR3 coding sequence is TGTGCCAGCAGCTTACGCCCTGAAGCTTTCTTT. This codes for CASSLRPEAFF. Full variable domain (remainder filled in from reference TRBV7-9 and TRBJ1-1): DTGVSQNPRHKITKRGQNVTFRCDPISEHNRLYWYRQTLGQGPEFLTYFQNEAQLEKSRLLSDRFSAERPKGSFSTLEIQRTEQGDSAMYLCASSLRPEAFFGQGTRLTVV.

The CDR3 region has the DNA TGTGCCAGCAGTGAAGCGTTGGCAGTACTAAACTACGAGCAGTACTTC. This sequence encodes CASSEALAVLNYEQYF. The chain uses TRBV2 and TRBJ2-7; D uncertain. V dropped 0 bases and J dropped 3 bases, with 15 bases sitting between them. The CDR3 is 16 amino acids. Germline lookup yields CDR1 SNHLY and CDR2 FYNNEI.

This clonotype was recorded only once. The chain couples TRBV5-6 to TRBJ1-4, with 9 bases aligning to TRBD1. This CDR3 is 16 amino acids long. Germline V gene data show CDR1 as SGHDT and CDR2 as YYEEEE. V gave up 6 bases and J gave up 6 bases; unmatched junction bases: 12. The CDR3 protein is CASTLKAGTGYEKLFF. CDR3 in DNA: TGTGCCAGCACCCTGAAGGCCGGGACAGGGTATGAAAAACTGTTTTTT.

The gene calls are TRBV20-1 and TRBJ2-7; TRBD1 might be the D (6 bases). The CDR3 is made up of 14 amino acids. In germline, CDR1 is DFQATT, CDR2 SNEGSKA (reference sequence). Trimming stripped 3 bases from V and 2 bases from J, with 14 bases between. The CDR3 DNA reads TGCAGTGCTAGTAAAACAGGGATCCCCTACGAGCAGTACTTC. Translation: CSASKTGIPYEQYF.

The J gene is TRBJ1-1, the V gene TRBV3-1; D is possibly TRBD1 (5 bases). The germline V gene has CDR1 LGHDT and CDR2 YNNKEL (reference sequence). There are 14 residues in the CDR3. Trimming stripped 0 bases from V and 4 bases from J, with 9 bases between. The CDR3 DNA reads as TGTGCCAGCAGCCAAGATTGGGGGGGCACTGAAGCTTTCTTT. The encoded protein is CASSQDWGGTEAFF. The full variable domain, its missing parts supplied by reference TRBV3-1 and TRBJ1-1, is DTAVSQTPKYLVTQMGNDKSIKCEQNLGHDTMYWYKQDSKKFLKIMFSYNNKELIINETVPNRFSPKSPDKAHLNLHINSLELGDSAVYFCASSQDWGGTEAFFGQGTRLTVV.

The chain uses TRBV27 and TRBJ2-1, with a tentative D call TRBD1 (6 bases). Germline lookup yields CDR1 MNHEY and CDR2 SMNVEV (reference sequence). The length of the CDR3 is 13 residues. With 6 bases removed from V and 4 bases from J, the gap between germline ends came to 10 bases. The CDR3 region is CASRGANYNEQFF. CDR3 nucleotide sequence: TGTGCCAGCAGGGGGGCGAATTACAATGAGCAGTTCTTC.

J is TRBJ2-7 and V is TRBV7-2; possibly TRBD1 or TRBD2 for D (5 bases each). In germline, CDR1 is SGHTA, CDR2 FQGNSA. This CDR3 is 16 amino acids long. V was trimmed by 4 bases and J by 5 bases, leaving 21 bases between them. The CDR3 region has the DNA TGTGCCAGCAGCTCCGTGGGGTCTAGGGACCGTCACGAGCAGTACTTC. Amino acids: CASSSVGSRDRHEQYF.

The CDR3 region is CASIHGGRLNTEAFF. The CDR3 nucleotides are TGTGCCAGCATACACGGCGGACGGCTGAACACTGAAGCTTTCTTT. The V gene is TRBV6-2 or TRBV6-3, the J gene TRBJ1-1, with D hard to call. Germline assignment: CDR1 MNHEY and CDR2 SVGEGT. Trimming shortened V by 7 bases and J by 0 bases, and 15 bases separated the two germline ends. CDR3 size: 15 residues.

V and J are TRBV29-1 and TRBJ1-1; D gene uncertain. Germline V CDR1 and CDR2: SQVTM, ANQGSEA. V lost 6 bases, J lost 2 bases, and 10 bases lay in between. This CDR3 spans 12 amino acids. CDR3 DNA sequence: TGCAGCGTAGTCCTAGATAACACTGAAGCTTTCTTT. It translates to CSVVLDNTEAFF.

The chain carries TRBV4-1 and TRBJ2-4, with TRBD1 matching over 7 bases. CDR1 is MGHRA, CDR2 YSYEKL, per germline. This CDR3 contains 14 residues. J was trimmed by 13 bases and V by 3 bases; bases with no gene match: 12. The CDR3, as DNA: TGCGCCAGCAGCCATCGACAGGGACAAAGGGAGCAGTACTTC. Translated, it gives CASSHRQGQREQYF.

The rearrangement links TRBV20-1 to TRBJ1-5, with TRBD1 matching 9 bases. Germline CDR1 reads DFQATT; CDR2 reads SNEGSKA (reference sequence). After removal of 0 bases from V and 7 bases from J, the junction contained 7 bases not matched to a gene. The CDR3 length is 15 residues. The CDR3 region has the DNA TGCAGTGCTAGAGACCACAGGGGGCAGCGGCAGCCCCAGCATTTT. Amino acids: CSARDHRGQRQPQHF.

This clonotype was recorded a few times. The V gene is TRBV7-9, the J gene TRBJ2-1; 7 positions match TRBD1. Trimming took 1 base from V and 5 from J; bases not matched to a gene: 5. Germline V gives CDR1 SEHNR, CDR2 FQNEAQ (reference sequence). The length of the CDR3 is 15 residues. The CDR3 DNA reads as TGTGCCAGCAGCTTAGATAGAAGGGGGCACAATGAGCAGTTCTTC. This translates into CASSLDRRGHNEQFF.

This chain connects TRBV6-6 to TRBJ2-7; 9 bases agree with TRBD1. The trim removed 6 bases at V and 2 bases at J, leaving 8 bases unmatched. Germline CDR1 reads MNHNY; CDR2 reads SVGAGI (reference sequence). The CDR3 runs to 15 residues. For the CDR3, the DNA is TGTGCCAGCAGCAGAAACCGGGACAGGGCCTACGAGCAGTACTTC. It yields the protein CASSRNRDRAYEQYF.